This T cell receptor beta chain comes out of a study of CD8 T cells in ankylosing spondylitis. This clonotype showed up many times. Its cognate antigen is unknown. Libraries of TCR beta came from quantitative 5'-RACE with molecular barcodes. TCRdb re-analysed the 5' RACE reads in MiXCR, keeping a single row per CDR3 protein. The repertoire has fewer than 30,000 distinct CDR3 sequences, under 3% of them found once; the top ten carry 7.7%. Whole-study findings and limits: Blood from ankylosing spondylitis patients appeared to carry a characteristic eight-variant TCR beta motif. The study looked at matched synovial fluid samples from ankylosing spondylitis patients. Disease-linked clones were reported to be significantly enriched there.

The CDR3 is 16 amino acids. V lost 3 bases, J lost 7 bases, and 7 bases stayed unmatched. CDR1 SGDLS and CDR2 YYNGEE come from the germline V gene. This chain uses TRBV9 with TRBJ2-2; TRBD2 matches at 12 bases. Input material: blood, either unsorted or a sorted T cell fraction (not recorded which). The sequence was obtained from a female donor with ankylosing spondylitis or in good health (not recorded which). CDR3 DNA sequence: TGTGCCAGCAGCGCACCCGGGACTAGCGGGTTCGGGGAGCTGTTTTTT. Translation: CASSAPGTSGFGELFF.